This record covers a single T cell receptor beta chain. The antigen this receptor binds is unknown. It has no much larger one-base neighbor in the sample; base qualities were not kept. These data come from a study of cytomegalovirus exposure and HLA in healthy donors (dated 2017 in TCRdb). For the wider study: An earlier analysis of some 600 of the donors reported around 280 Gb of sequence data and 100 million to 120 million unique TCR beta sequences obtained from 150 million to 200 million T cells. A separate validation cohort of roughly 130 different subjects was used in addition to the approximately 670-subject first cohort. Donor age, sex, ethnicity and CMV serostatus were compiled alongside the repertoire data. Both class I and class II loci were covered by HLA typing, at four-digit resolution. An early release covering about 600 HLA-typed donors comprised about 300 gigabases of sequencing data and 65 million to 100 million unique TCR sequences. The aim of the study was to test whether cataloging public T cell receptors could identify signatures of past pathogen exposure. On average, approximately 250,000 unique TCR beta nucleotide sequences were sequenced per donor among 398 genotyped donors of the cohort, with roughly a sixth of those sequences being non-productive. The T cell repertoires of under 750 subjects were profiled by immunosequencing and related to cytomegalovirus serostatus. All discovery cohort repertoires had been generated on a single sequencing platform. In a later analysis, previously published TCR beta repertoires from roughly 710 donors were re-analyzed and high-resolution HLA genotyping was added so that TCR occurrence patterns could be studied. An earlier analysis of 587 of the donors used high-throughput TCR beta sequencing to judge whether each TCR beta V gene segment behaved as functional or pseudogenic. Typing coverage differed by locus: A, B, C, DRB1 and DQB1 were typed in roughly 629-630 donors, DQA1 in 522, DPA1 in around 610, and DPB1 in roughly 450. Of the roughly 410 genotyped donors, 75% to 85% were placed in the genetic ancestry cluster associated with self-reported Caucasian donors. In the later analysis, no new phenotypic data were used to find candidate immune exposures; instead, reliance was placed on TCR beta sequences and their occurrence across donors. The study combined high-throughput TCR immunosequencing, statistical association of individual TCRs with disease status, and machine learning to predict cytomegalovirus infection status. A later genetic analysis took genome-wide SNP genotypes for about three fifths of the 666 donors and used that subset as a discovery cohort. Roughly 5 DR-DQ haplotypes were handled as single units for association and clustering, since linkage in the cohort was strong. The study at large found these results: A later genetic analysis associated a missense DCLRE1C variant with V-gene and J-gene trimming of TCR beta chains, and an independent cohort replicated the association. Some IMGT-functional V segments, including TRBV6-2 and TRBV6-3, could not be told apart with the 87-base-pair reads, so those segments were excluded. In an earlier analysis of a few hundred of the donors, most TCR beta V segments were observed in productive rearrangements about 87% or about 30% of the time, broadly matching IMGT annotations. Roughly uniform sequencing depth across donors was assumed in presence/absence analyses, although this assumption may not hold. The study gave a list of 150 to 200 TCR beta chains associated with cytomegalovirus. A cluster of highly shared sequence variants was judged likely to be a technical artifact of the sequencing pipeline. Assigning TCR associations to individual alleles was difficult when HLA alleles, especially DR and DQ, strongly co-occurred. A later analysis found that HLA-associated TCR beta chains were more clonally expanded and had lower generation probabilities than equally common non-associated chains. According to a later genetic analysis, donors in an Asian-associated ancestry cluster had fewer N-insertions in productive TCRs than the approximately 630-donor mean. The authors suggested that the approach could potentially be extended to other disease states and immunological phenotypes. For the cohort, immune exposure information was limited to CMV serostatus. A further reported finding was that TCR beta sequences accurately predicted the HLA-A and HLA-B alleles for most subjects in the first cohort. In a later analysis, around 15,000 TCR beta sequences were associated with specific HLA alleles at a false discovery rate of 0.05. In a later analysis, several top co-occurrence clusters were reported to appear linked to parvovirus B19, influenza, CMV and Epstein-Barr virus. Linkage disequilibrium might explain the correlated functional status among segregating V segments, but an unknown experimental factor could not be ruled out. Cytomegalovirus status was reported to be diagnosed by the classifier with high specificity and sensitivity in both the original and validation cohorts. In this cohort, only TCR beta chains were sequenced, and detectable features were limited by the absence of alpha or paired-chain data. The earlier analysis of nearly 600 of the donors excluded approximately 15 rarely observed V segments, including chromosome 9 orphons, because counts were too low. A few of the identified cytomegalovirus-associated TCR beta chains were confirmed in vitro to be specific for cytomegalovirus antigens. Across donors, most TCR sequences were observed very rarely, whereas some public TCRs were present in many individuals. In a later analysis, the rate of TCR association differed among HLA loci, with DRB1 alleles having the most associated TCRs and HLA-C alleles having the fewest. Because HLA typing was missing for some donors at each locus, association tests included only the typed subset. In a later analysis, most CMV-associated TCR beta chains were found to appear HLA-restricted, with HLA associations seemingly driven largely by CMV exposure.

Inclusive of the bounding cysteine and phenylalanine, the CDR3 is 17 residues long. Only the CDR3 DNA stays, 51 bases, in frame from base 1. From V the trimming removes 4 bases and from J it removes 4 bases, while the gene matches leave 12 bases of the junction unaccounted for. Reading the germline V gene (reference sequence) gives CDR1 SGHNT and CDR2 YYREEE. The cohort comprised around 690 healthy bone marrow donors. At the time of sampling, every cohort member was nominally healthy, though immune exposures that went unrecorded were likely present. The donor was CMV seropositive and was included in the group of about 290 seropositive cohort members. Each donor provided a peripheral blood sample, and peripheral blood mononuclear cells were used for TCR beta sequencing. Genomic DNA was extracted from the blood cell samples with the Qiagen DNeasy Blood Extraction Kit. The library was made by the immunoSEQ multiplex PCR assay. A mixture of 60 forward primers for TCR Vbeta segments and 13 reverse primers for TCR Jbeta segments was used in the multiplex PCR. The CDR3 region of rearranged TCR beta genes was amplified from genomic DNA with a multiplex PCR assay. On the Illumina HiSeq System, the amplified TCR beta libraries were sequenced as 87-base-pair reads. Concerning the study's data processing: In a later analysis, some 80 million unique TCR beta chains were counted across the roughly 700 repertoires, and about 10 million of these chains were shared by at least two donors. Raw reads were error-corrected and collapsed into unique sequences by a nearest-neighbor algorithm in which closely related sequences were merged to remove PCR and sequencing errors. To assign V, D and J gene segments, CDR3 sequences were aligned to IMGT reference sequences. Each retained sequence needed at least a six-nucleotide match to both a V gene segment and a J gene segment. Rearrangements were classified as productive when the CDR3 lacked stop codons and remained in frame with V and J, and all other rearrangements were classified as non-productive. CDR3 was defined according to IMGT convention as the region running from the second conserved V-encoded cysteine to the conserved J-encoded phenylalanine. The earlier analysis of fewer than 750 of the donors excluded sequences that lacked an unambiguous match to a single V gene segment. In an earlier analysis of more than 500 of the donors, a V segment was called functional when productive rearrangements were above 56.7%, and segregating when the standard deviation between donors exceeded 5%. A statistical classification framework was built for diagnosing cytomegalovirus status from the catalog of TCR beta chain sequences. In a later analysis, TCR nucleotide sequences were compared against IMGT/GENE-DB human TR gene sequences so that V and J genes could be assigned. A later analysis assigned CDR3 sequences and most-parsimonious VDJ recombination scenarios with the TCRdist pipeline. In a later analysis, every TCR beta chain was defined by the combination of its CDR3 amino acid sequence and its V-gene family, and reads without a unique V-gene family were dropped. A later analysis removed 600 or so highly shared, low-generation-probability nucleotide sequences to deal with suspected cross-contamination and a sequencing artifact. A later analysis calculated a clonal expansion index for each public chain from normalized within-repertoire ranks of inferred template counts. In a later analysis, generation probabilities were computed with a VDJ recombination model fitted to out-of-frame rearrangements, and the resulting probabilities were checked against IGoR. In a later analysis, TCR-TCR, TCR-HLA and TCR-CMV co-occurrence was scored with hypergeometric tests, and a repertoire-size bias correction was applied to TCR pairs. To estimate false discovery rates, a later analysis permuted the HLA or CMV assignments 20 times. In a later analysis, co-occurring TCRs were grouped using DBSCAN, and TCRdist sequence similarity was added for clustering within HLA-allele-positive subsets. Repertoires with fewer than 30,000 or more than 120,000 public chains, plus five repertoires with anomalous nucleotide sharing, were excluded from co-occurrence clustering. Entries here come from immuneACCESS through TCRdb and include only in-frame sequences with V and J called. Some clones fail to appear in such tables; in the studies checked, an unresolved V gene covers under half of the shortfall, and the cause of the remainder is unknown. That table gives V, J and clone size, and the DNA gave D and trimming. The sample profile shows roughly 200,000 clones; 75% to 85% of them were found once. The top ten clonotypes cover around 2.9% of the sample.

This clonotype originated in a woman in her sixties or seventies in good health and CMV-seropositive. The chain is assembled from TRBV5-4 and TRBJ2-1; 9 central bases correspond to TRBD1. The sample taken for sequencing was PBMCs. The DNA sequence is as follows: TGTGCCAGCAGCGTCCATGCCGGGACAGGGAGATACAATGAGCAGTTCTTC. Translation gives CASSVHAGTGRYNEQFF.